This TCR beta chain originates from a study of blood T cell repertoires in COVID-19. Turning to the study itself: Collection of acute and convalescent COVID-19 samples took place in the United States, Italy and Spain.

TCRdb's table, derived via immunoSEQ multiplex PCR, lists solely in-frame clones and lacks some. The sample has some 160,000 clones, about 77% seen once; the top ten hold 4.2%. Only one count was recorded for this clone. Germline V gene lookup returns CDR1 SEHNR and CDR2 FQNEAQ (reference sequence). The CDR3 is made up of 14 amino acids. The J segment lost 5 bases and the V segment lost 6 bases, leaving 6 bases of the junction unmatched. The J gene is TRBJ2-7, the V gene TRBV7-9; 11 bases are a match to TRBD2. Sequencing was performed on peripheral blood. The sequence derives from a man between 60 and 75 years old with acute or convalescent COVID-19. CDR3 residues: CASSLTSGRHEQYF. In DNA form, the CDR3 reads TGTGCCAGCAGTTTAACTAGCGGGAGACACGAGCAGTACTTC.